This note documents a single TCR beta chain sequence. Antigen unknown. V lost 0 bases, J lost 5 bases, and 10 bases stayed unmatched. This CDR3 has 17 amino acids. Germline-derived CDR1 and CDR2 are SEHNR and FQNEAQ (reference sequence). The data were obtained in a study of shared clonotypes between healthy human individuals. Points from the study as a whole: Relative to their counterparts shared across all four donors, non-shared clonotypes exhibited diminished generation probabilities.

Libraries were prepared by immunoSEQ multiplex PCR; TCRdb keeps only in-frame clonotypes and omits some of them. Of over 1.4 million clones in the sample, around 97% were seen once. This sequence was found in a man aged 25 to 40 in good health. Sequencing used naive CD4+ T cells sorted from blood. Specified subset: CD45RA+ positively selected. The chain combines TRBV7-9 with TRBJ2-1; TRBD2 aligns across 7 bases. The CDR3 is CASSLARTGGYDNEQFF. For the CDR3, the DNA is TGTGCCAGCAGCTTAGCGCGTACGGGAGGATACGACAATGAGCAGTTCTTC.